This T cell receptor (beta chain) was identified during a study of blood T cell repertoires in COVID-19 (TCRdb year 2020). Background for the entire study: The collaborator samples originated in the United States, Italy and Spain and spanned the acute and convalescent phases of COVID-19. Samples came from the ongoing ImmuneRACE study (first 160 participants) plus 1,254 subjects from 6 global collaborators. Sample metadata almost always included a de-identified subject ID, COVID-19 status, age in years and sex. The material from the prospective study consisted of cDNA or gDNA derived from T cells, B-cell-depleted T cells, or PBMCs. The repertoires were released in a freely available public database intended as a resource for research on the immune response to SARS-CoV-2. Where available, HLA class I and class II types were obtained from metadata supplied by the sample provider rather than from assay-based typing. Subjects who had been exposed to COVID-19, were actively infected with it, or had recovered from it provided the deeply sampled blood TCRbeta repertoires that made up the dataset.

Whole blood was collected in K2EDTA tubes by collaborating institutions according to the institutions' own protocols. Collaborator samples were shipped for TCRbeta analysis as frozen whole blood, isolated PBMCs, or DNA extracted from either sample type. The immunoSEQ Assay, a bias-controlled multiplex PCR, was used to amplify TCRbeta CDR3 regions from genomic DNA. In the source study's methods: The number of nucleated cells in each sample was estimated by amplification of reference gene primers within the assay. To quantify the absolute abundance of each unique TCRbeta CDR3 rearrangement, sequence reads were collapsed and filtered. For each sample, productive Simpson clonality was calculated as the square root of Simpson's diversity index over productive rearrangements. This is the immuneACCESS table as TCRdb keeps it, with only in-frame sequences that have V and J called. A part of the clones is gone; compared with another copy, unresolved V genes explain less than half, and the rest is unexplained. V, J and clone size are those of that table, while D and trimming were read from the DNA. The sample records about 400,000 clones, about nine tenths of which are singletons. The ten biggest clones cover almost 1.5% of the sample.

General findings and caveats noted by the study authors: Clinical and demographic metadata were provided uncurated, with the amount varying by source and participant.

With regard to this clone: Its antigen remains unidentified. No base-level quality is on record; no much larger clone is a single base apart.

Including cysteine and phenylalanine, the CDR3 has 17 amino acids. Solely the CDR3 DNA is kept, with 51 bases framed from the first base. V and J are trimmed by 0 bases and 4 bases, and the gene matches miss 4 bases of the junction. In the germline V gene, CDR1 corresponds to LGHNA and CDR2 to YNFKEQ. Sample: peripheral blood. The receptor's source is a woman in her twenties or thirties with active or convalescent COVID-19. The chain employs TRBV4-2 and TRBJ2-3; the central 13 bases match TRBD2. CDR3 protein: CASSQELAGGPADTQYF. In nucleotide form, the sequence is TGTGCCAGCAGCCAAGAACTAGCGGGGGGGCCGGCAGATACGCAGTATTTT.